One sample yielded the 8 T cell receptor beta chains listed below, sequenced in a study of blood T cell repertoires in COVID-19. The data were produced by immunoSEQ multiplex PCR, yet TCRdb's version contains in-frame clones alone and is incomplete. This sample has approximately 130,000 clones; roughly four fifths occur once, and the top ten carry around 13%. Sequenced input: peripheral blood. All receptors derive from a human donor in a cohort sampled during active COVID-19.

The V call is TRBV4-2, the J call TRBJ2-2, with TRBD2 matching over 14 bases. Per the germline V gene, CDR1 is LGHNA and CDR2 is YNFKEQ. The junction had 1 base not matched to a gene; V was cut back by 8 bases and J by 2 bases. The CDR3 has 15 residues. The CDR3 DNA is TGTGCCAGCGGACTAGCGGGGGGCAACACCGGGGAGCTGTTTTTT. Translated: CASGLAGGNTGELFF.

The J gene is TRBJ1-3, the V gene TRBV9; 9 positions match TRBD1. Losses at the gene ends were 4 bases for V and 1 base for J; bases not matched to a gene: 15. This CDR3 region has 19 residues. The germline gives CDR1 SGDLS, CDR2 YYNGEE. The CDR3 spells CASSPRDRASIGSGNTIYF. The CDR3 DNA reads TGTGCCAGCAGCCCCCGGGACAGGGCCTCCATTGGATCTGGAAACACCATATATTTT.

For the CDR3, the DNA is TGTGCCTGGAGTTTTTACACAGATACGCAGTATTTT. Protein: CAWSFYTDTQYF. This chain links TRBV30 with TRBJ2-3, with D unresolved. The V and J ends lost 2 bases and 2 bases respectively, with 5 bases between them. CDR1 is GTSNPN and CDR2 is SVGIG in the germline V gene (reference sequence). The CDR3 extends over 12 amino acids.

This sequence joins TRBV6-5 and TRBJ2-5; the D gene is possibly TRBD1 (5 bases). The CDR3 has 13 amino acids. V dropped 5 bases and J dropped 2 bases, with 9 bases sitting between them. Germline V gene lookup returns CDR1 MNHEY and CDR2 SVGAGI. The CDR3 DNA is TGTGCCAGCAGTCAAACAGGACAAGAGACCCAGTACTTC. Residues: CASSQTGQETQYF.

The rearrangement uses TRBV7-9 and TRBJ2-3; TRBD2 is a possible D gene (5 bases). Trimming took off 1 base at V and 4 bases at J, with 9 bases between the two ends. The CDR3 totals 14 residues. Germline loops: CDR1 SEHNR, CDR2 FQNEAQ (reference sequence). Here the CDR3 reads CASSLVSVPDTQYF. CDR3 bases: TGTGCCAGCAGCTTAGTTAGCGTCCCAGATACGCAGTATTTT.

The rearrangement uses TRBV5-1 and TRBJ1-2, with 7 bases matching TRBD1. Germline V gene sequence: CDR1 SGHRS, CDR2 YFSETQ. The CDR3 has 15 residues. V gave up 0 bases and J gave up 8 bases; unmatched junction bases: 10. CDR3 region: CASSLDEQRQGGYTF. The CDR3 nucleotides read TGCGCCAGCAGCTTGGATGAGCAAAGACAGGGAGGCTACACCTTC.

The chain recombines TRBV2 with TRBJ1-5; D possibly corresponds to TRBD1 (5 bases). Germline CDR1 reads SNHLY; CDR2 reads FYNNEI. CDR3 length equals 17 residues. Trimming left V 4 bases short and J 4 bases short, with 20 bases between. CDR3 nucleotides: TGTGCCAGCAGTGGTGGAGGGGCCCGGGGGTATAATCAGCCCCAGCATTTT. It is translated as CASSGGGARGYNQPQHF.

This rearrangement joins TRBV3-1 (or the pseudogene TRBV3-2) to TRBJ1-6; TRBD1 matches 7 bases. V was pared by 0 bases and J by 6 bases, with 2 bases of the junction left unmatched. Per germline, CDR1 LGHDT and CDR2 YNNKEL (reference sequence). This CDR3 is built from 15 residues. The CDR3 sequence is CASSQEQGTNSPLHF. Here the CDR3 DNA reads TGTGCCAGCAGCCAAGAACAGGGGACTAATTCACCCCTCCACTTT.